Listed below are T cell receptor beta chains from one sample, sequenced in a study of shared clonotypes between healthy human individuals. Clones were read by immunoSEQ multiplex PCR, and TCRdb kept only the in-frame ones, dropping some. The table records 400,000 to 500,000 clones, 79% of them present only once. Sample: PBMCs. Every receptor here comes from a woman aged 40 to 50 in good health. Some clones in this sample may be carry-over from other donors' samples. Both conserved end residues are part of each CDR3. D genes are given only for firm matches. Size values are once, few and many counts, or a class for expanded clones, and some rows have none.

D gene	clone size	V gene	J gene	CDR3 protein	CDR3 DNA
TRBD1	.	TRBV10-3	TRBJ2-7	CATKDRGPYEQYF	TGTGCCACCAAGGACAGGGGACCCTACGAGCAGTACTTC
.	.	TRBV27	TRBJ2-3	CASSFTGTHRVRDTQYF	TGTGCCAGCAGTTTCACCGGGACCCACCGGGTACGGGATACGCAGTATTTT
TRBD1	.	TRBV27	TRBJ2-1	CASSLSGHRGLNEQFF	TGTGCCAGCAGTTTATCAGGGCACAGGGGGCTTAATGAGCAGTTCTTC
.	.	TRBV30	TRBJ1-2	CAWSGGNYGYTF	TGTGCCTGGAGCGGGGGAAACTATGGCTACACCTTC
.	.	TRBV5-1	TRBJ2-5	CASSLANPGIGQTQYF	TGCGCCAGCAGCTTGGCCAACCCAGGGATCGGCCAGACCCAGTACTTC
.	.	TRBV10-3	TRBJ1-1	CAIGGFGTEAFF	TGTGCCATCGGGGGGTTCGGTACTGAAGCTTTCTTT
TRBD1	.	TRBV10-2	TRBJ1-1	CASSESIRGRNTEAFF	TGCGCCAGCAGTGAGTCGATTAGGGGGCGGAACACTGAAGCTTTCTTT
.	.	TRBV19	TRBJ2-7	CASSKQGSYEQYF	TGTGCCAGTAGTAAACAGGGTTCCTACGAGCAGTACTTC
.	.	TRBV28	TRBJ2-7	CASSLGVRGSYEQYF	TGTGCCAGCAGTTTAGGGGTCCGGGGTTCCTACGAGCAGTACTTC
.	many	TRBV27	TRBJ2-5	CASSLASFPQETQYF	TGTGCCAGCAGTTTAGCTAGTTTCCCCCAAGAGACCCAGTACTTC
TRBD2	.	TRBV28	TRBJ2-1	CASSTLSGGYNEQFF	TGTGCCAGCAGCACTCTTAGCGGGGGCTACAATGAGCAGTTCTTC
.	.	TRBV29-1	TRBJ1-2	CSVERGYGYTF	TGCAGCGTTGAACGCGGATATGGCTACACCTTC
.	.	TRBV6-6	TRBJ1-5	CASSYRDSNQPQHF	TGTGCCAGCAGTTATAGGGATAGCAATCAGCCCCAGCATTTT
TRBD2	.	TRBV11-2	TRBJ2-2	CASSTGLAGGTGELFF	TGTGCCAGCAGCACCGGACTAGCGGGAGGAACCGGGGAGCTGTTTTTT
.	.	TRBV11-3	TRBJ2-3	CASSRQGLRTDTQYF	TGTGCCAGCAGCAGACAGGGACTCCGCACAGATACGCAGTATTTT
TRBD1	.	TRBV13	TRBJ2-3	CASSLADRGPGGQYF	TGTGCCAGCAGCTTAGCTGACAGGGGGCCCGGGGGGCAGTATTTT
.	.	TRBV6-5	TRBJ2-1	CASSSGTSHNEQFF	TGTGCCAGCAGCTCCGGGACCTCCCACAATGAGCAGTTCTTC
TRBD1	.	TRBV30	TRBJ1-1	CAWSRGQGWTEAFF	TGTGCCTGGAGTAGAGGACAGGGGTGGACTGAAGCTTTCTTT
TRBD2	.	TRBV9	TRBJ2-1	CASSTIAGAYNEQFF	TGTGCCAGCAGCACGATAGCGGGAGCCTACAATGAGCAGTTCTTC
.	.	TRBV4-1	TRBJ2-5	CASSQDLQGYQETQYF	TGCGCCAGCAGCCAAGACCTACAGGGATACCAAGAGACCCAGTACTTC
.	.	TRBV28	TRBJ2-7	CASSLSAYEQYF	TGTGCCAGCAGTTTATCGGCCTACGAGCAGTACTTC
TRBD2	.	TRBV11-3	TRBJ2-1	CASSSSGLAGDEQFF	TGTGCCAGCAGCTCTTCCGGACTAGCGGGGGATGAGCAGTTCTTC
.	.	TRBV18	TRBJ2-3	CASSPGIYTDTQYF	TGTGCCAGCTCACCCGGGATCTACACAGATACGCAGTATTTT
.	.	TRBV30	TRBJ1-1	CAWSRTVGGTEAFF	TGTGCCTGGAGTAGGACAGTTGGAGGGACTGAAGCTTTCTTT
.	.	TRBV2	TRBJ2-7	CASQGGSYEQYF	TGTGCCAGTCAAGGGGGGTCCTACGAGCAGTACTTC
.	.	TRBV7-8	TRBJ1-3	CASSRNQGSGNTIYF	TGTGCCAGCAGTCGAAACCAGGGGTCTGGAAACACCATATATTTT
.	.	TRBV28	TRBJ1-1	CASRPTVNTEAFF	TGTGCCAGCAGACCCACCGTGAACACTGAAGCTTTCTTT
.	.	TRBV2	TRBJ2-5	CASSVRQQETQYF	TGTGCCAGCAGTGTCCGACAGCAAGAGACCCAGTACTTC
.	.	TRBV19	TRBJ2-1	CASSITTAGNEQFF	TGTGCCAGTAGTATCACTACCGCGGGCAATGAGCAGTTCTTC
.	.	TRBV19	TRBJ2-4	CASSTTLIGVSAKNIQYF	TGTGCCAGTAGTACAACCCTCATCGGGGTCTCCGCCAAAAACATTCAGTACTTC
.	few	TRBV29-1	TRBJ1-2	CSVEAGVSRYGYTF	TGCAGCGTTGAAGCGGGTGTATCGAGGTATGGCTACACCTTC
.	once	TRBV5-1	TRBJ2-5	CASSLPGGEAQYF	TGCGCCAGCAGCTTGCCGGGCGGGGAGGCCCAGTACTTC
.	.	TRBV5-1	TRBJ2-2	CASSSRENTGELFF	TGCGCCAGCAGCTCCAGGGAGAACACCGGGGAGCTGTTTTTT
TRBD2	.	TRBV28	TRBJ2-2	CASSPGTSGTTGELFF	TGTGCCAGCAGCCCTGGGACTAGCGGGACGACGGGGGAGCTGTTTTTT
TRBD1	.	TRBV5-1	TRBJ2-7	CASSSTGTESYEQYF	TGCGCCAGCAGCTCCACCGGGACAGAGTCCTACGAGCAGTACTTC
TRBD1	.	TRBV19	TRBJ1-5	CASTPGGNQPQHF	TGTGCCAGTACCCCAGGGGGGAATCAGCCCCAGCATTTT
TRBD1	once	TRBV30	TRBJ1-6	CAWDPGQNSPLHF	TGTGCCTGGGATCCGGGACAGAATTCACCCCTCCACTTT
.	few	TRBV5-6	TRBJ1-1	CASSRVDNTEAFF	TGTGCCAGCAGCCGGGTGGACAACACTGAAGCTTTCTTT
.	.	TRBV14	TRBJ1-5	CASSHVSGDQPQHF	TGTGCCAGCAGCCATGTTTCAGGGGATCAGCCCCAGCATTTT
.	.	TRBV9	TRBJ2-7	CASSVEATSYEQYF	TGTGCCAGCAGCGTAGAGGCAACTTCCTACGAGCAGTACTTC
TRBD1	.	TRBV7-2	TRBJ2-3	CASSPDRSTDTQYF	TGTGCCAGCAGCCCGGACAGGTCCACAGATACGCAGTATTTT
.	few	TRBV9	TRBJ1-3	CASNRRRNTIYF	TGTGCCAGCAACAGAAGACGAAACACCATATATTTT
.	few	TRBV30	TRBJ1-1	CAWSGQLNTEAFF	TGTGCCTGGAGTGGGCAATTGAACACTGAAGCTTTCTTT
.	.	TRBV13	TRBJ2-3	CASLYRAEDTQYF	TGTGCCAGCCTATACAGGGCAGAAGATACGCAGTATTTT
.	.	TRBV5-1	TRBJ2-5	CASSSTGSPQETQYF	TGCGCCAGCAGCTCAACAGGGTCCCCTCAAGAGACCCAGTACTTC
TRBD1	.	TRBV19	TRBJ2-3	CASRPATGEGTDTQYF	TGTGCCAGTAGGCCTGCTACAGGGGAAGGGACAGATACGCAGTATTTT